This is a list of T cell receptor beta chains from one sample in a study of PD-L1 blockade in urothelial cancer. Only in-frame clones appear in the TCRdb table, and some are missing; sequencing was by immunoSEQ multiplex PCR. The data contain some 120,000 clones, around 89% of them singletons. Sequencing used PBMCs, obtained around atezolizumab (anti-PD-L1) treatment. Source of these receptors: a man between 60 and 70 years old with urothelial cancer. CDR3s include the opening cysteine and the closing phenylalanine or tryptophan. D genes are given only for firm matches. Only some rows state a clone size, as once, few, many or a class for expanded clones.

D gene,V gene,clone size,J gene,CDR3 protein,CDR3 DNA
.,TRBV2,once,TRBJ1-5,CASSEAPGRGQPQHF,TGTGCCAGCAGTGAAGCACCAGGGAGGGGTCAGCCCCAGCATTTT
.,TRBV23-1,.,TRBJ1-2,CASSQGRVGALGGYTF,TGCGCCAGCAGTCAAGGTAGGGTAGGGGCCCTAGGCGGCTACACCTTC
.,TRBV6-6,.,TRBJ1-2,CATSQEDYGYTF,TGTGCCACCTCTCAAGAGGACTATGGCTACACCTTC
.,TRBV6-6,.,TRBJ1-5,CASSYSNSFSNQPQHF,TGTGCCAGCAGTTACTCGAACAGTTTTAGCAATCAGCCCCAGCATTTT
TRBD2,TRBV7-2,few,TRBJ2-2,CASHTGGRWTGELFF,TGTGCCAGCCATACGGGGGGGCGTTGGACCGGGGAGCTGTTTTTT
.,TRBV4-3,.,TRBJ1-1,CASSQAGGGFFTEAFF,TGCGCCAGCAGCCAAGCCGGGGGAGGGTTCTTCACTGAAGCTTTCTTT
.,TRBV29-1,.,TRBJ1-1,CSVEVQVNTEAFF,TGCAGCGTTGAAGTCCAGGTGAACACTGAAGCTTTCTTT
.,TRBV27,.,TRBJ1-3,CASSLEGRTGNTIYF,TGTGCCAGCAGTTTAGAAGGGAGGACTGGAAACACCATATATTTT
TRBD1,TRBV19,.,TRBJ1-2,CASKDRANYGYTF,TGTGCCAGTAAGGACAGGGCCAACTATGGCTACACCTTC
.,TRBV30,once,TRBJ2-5,CALNAGAKTQYF,TGTGCCCTCAATGCGGGGGCGAAGACCCAGTACTTC
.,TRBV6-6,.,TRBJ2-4,CASSSHSYGAKNIQYF,TGTGCCAGCAGTTCTCACAGTTACGGAGCCAAAAACATTCAGTACTTC
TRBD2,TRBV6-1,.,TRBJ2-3,CASRPLAGVGDTQYF,TGTGCCAGCAGACCCCTGGCGGGAGTCGGAGATACGCAGTATTTT
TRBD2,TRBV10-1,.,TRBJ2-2,CASSLAGDAGELFF,TGCGCCAGCTCCCTAGCGGGAGACGCCGGGGAGCTGTTTTTT
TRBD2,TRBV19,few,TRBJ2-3,CASSIDPPGGYSTDTQYF,TGTGCCAGTAGTATAGACCCCCCGGGAGGCTATAGCACAGATACGCAGTATTTT
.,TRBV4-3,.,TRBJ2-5,CASSQAYWSEETQYF,TGCGCCAGCAGCCAAGCTTATTGGTCGGAAGAGACCCAGTACTTC
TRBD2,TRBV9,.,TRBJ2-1,CASNGGRGVDEQFF,TGTGCCAGCAACGGCGGGAGGGGGGTGGATGAGCAGTTCTTC
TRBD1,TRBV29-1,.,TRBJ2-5,CSVGRTGDVQETQYF,TGCAGCGTTGGGAGAACAGGGGATGTACAAGAGACCCAGTACTTC
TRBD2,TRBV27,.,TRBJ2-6,CASSLRTSGSVPSGANVLTF,TGTGCCAGCAGTTTACGGACTAGCGGGTCAGTTCCCTCTGGGGCCAACGTCCTGACTTTC
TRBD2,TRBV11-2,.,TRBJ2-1,CASSFQRGQNNEQFF,TGTGCCAGCAGCTTTCAGCGGGGCCAAAACAATGAGCAGTTCTTC
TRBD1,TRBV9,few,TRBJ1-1,CASSVISGGITEAFF,TGTGCCAGCAGCGTAATTTCAGGGGGGATCACTGAAGCTTTCTTT
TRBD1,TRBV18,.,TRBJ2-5,CASSPQGVQETQYF,TGTGCCAGCTCACCTCAGGGGGTCCAAGAGACCCAGTACTTC
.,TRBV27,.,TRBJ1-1,CASSLGRVNTEAFF,TGTGCCAGCAGTTTAGGGCGGGTGAACACTGAAGCTTTCTTT
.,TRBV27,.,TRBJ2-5,CASSLGGPEETQYF,TGTGCCAGCAGTTTAGGAGGGCCAGAAGAGACCCAGTACTTC
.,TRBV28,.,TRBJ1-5,CASSQTGNQPQHF,TGTGCCAGCAGTCAGACGGGTAATCAGCCCCAGCATTTT
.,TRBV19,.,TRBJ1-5,CASSSGTYSNQPQHF,TGTGCCAGTAGTTCAGGAACGTATAGCAATCAGCCCCAGCATTTT
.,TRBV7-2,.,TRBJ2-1,CASSDTVASYNEQFF,TGTGCCAGCAGCGATACCGTGGCCTCCTACAATGAGCAGTTCTTC
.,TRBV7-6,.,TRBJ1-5,CASSHAGGDQPQHF,TGTGCCAGCAGCCACGCGGGCGGGGATCAGCCCCAGCATTTT
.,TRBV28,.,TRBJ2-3,CASSLQLSSTDTQYF,TGTGCCAGCAGTTTACAGTTATCTAGCACAGATACGCAGTATTTT
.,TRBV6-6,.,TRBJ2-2,CASVATNTGELFF,TGTGCCAGTGTAGCGACGAACACCGGGGAGCTGTTTTTT
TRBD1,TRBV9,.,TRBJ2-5,CASSVRTGETQYF,TGTGCCAGCAGCGTCAGGACAGGGGAGACCCAGTACTTC
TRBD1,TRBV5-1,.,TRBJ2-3,CASSLGTGTTDTQYF,TGCGCCAGCAGCTTGGGGACAGGGACCACAGATACGCAGTATTTT
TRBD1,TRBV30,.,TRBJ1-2,CAWRQGEGYTF,TGTGCCTGGCGACAGGGGGAAGGCTACACCTTC
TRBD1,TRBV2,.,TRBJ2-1,CASKEGQVPYNEQFF,TGTGCCAGCAAGGAAGGACAGGTTCCTTACAATGAGCAGTTCTTC
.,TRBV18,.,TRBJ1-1,CASRILTTGPNTEAFF,TGTGCCAGTAGGATTTTGACGACAGGCCCAAACACTGAAGCTTTCTTT
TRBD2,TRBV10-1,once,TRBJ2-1,CASSELAGNEQFF,TGCGCCAGCAGTGAGTTAGCGGGCAATGAGCAGTTCTTC
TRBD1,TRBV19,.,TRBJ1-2,CASSIVSGTGKGYTF,TGTGCCAGTAGTATAGTTAGCGGGACAGGGAAAGGCTACACCTTC
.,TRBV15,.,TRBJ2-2,CATSRPRGTGELFF,TGTGCCACCAGCAGACCCCGGGGCACCGGGGAGCTGTTTTTT
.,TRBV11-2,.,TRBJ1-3,CASGAGAGNTIYF,TGTGCCAGCGGGGCTGGTGCTGGAAACACCATATATTTT
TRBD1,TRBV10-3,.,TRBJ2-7,CAIRETGVSYEQYF,TGTGCCATTAGGGAGACAGGGGTCTCCTACGAGCAGTACTTC
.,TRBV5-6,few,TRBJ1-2,CASSPGNYGYTF,TGTGCCAGCAGCCCGGGGAACTATGGCTACACCTTC
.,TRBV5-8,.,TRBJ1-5,CASSLVGRNGVQPQHF,TGTGCCAGCAGCTTGGTAGGGAGAAATGGGGTTCAGCCCCAGCATTTT
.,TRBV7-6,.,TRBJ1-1,CASSLAAGTEAFF,TGTGCCAGCAGCTTAGCGGCAGGGACTGAAGCTTTCTTT
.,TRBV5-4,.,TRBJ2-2,CAHGVGPGELFF,TGTGCCCACGGGGTTGGCCCCGGGGAGCTGTTTTTT
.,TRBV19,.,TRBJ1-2,CASKRPSWVGYTF,TGTGCCAGTAAGCGACCGAGCTGGGTTGGCTACACCTTC
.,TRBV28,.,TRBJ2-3,CASSPTGRGLTDTQYF,TGTGCCAGCAGTCCGACCGGGCGGGGGCTCACAGATACGCAGTATTTT
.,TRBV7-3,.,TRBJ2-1,CASSLNRGTGNEQFF,TGTGCCAGCAGCTTAAACCGCGGGACGGGCAATGAGCAGTTCTTC
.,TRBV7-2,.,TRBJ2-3,CASSLVSTTTDTQYF,TGTGCCAGCAGCTTAGTATCTACTACCACAGATACGCAGTATTTT
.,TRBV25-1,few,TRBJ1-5,CASSDGGNQPQHF,TGTGCCAGCAGTGACGGGGGTAATCAGCCCCAGCATTTT
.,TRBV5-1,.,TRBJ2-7,CASSLALGQGYEQYF,TGCGCCAGCAGCTTGGCCCTGGGGCAGGGGTACGAGCAGTACTTC
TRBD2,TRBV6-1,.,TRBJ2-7,CASSDLGTVREGSYEQYF,TGTGCCAGCAGTGACTTGGGTACCGTAAGGGAGGGGTCCTACGAGCAGTACTTC
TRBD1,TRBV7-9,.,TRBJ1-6,CASSSGTGHNSPLHF,TGTGCCAGCAGCTCAGGGACAGGGCATAATTCACCCCTCCACTTT
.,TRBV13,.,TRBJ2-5,CASSFGQETQYF,TGTGCCAGCAGCTTCGGTCAAGAGACCCAGTACTTC
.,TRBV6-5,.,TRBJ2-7,CASSYSGVEQYF,TGTGCCAGCAGTTACTCGGGAGTGGAGCAGTACTTC
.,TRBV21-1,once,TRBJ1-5,CASTPGGGWNQPQHF,TGTGCCAGCACCCCGGGGGGGGGCTGGAATCAGCCCCAGCATTTT
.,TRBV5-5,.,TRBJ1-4,CASSFGQKSNEKLFF,TGTGCCAGCAGCTTCGGACAGAAGAGTAATGAAAAACTGTTTTTT